This T cell receptor beta chain derives from a study of CD8 T cells in Susac syndrome. Findings of the study overall: Peak Susac CD8+ clonal expansion occurred in TEMRA cells and active patients.

Details on this clonotype: Its matching antigen is unknown.

Reverse transcription of roughly 0.5 to 1 ug RNA was carried out with random hexamers. Coverage of TCR beta CDR3 amplification by immunoSEQ multiplex PCR extended to 54 Vbeta and 13 Jbeta. TCRdb called the immunoSEQ multiplex PCR reads again in MiXCR, with one record for every CDR3 protein. The repertoire has about 130,000 distinct CDR3 sequences, roughly 94% of them found once; the top ten carry 0.18%. The authors negatively isolated CD8+ and CD4+ T cells and FACS-enriched TEMRA cells. The receptor comes from a human donor with Susac syndrome. Sequencing input: CD8+ T cells from PBMCs.

DNA for the CDR3: TGTGCCAGCAGCGCCCACCAAGAGACCCAGTACTTC. It translates to CASSAHQETQYF. This chain joins TRBV7-9 and TRBJ2-5; D is ambiguous. The V end was cut by 5 bases, the J end by 0 bases, with 4 bases between. The CDR3 runs to 12 residues. The germline V gene has CDR1 SEHNR and CDR2 FQNEAQ (reference sequence).